This T cell receptor (beta chain) was observed in a study of cytomegalovirus exposure and HLA in healthy donors. Study-level information: HLA-typed donors contributed 80 million or so unique TCRs, which were held in an early data release. Study-level points and caveats: It was shown in a later analysis that HLA-associated TCR beta chains were more clonally expanded than other, equally common chains.

The PCR used 60 Vbeta and 13 Jbeta primers. Clones were read by immunoSEQ multiplex PCR, and TCRdb kept only the in-frame ones, dropping some. The sample shows approximately 270,000 clones, 80% of them seen only once. Remarks on this clone: Its matching antigen is unknown.

The source is a girl aged 2-15 years in good health and CMV-seronegative. The source material was PBMCs.

Here the CDR3 DNA reads TGTGCCAGCAGACCACAGGGCACAGATACGCAGTATTTT. Protein: CASRPQGTDTQYF. The V call is TRBV6-5, the J call TRBJ2-3; weak D call: TRBD1 (5 bases). The V gene lost 6 bases and the J gene lost 1 base, with 8 bases spanning the gap. Germline-derived CDR1 and CDR2 are MNHEY and SVGAGI. This CDR3 contains 13 residues.